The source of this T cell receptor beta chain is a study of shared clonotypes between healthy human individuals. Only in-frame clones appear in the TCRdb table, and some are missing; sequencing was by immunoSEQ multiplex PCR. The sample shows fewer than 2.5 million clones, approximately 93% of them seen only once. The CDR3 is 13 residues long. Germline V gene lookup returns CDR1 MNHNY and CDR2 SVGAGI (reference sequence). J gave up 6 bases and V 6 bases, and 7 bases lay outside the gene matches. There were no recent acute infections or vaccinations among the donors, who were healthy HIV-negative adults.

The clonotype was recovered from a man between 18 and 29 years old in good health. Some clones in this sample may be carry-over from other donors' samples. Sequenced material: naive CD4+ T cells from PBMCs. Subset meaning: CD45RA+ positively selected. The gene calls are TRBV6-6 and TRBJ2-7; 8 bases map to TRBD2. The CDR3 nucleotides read TGTGCCAGCAGGACGGGGGGGGGCTTCGAGCAGTACTTC. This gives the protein CASRTGGGFEQYF.